These T cell receptor beta chains were read from a single sample in a study of OX40 agonist ivuxolimab in advanced cancers. TCRdb keeps only in-frame clones here, not all; method: immunoSEQ multiplex PCR. This sample carries about 26,000 clones, approximately 85% of them seen once, and the ten largest clones take 34%. The specimen comprised CD4+ or CD8+ T cells sorted from blood, sampled in a trial of the OX40 agonist ivuxolimab. The receptor source for this set is an adult with an advanced solid tumor such as melanoma, head and neck, liver or kidney cancer. The CDR3 runs from the conserved cysteine through the conserved F or W. A D gene is named only where the DNA matches it firmly. Clone size is given for some rows only: seen once, a few or many times, or a class if the clone is expanded.

>TRBJ2-7|TRBV9|NA|NA
CASSVESDYEQYF
TGTGCCAGCAGCGTAGAGTCCGACTACGAGCAGTACTTC
>TRBJ2-2|TRBV19|NA|TRBD1
CASSPGQGNTGELFF
TGTGCCAGTAGTCCGGGACAGGGGAACACCGGGGAGCTGTTTTTT
>TRBJ2-1|TRBV27|NA|TRBD1
CASSLVGTGYNEQFF
TGTGCCAGCAGTTTAGTGGGGACAGGATACAATGAGCAGTTCTTC
>TRBJ1-1|TRBV29-1|NA|NA
CSVEFLNTEAFF
TGCAGCGTTGAATTTTTGAACACTGAAGCTTTCTTT
>TRBJ2-7|TRBV9|NA|NA
CASSAGGWGAYEQYF
TGTGCCAGCAGCGCCGGAGGATGGGGTGCCTACGAGCAGTACTTC
>TRBJ2-1|TRBV29-1|NA|TRBD1
CSVLTGGTYNEQFF
TGCAGCGTTTTAACAGGGGGCACCTACAATGAGCAGTTCTTC
>TRBJ2-1|TRBV27|NA|TRBD2
CASSLYSGTSAYNEQFF
TGTGCCAGCAGTTTATATTCTGGGACTAGCGCGTACAATGAGCAGTTCTTC
>TRBJ2-3|TRBV5-6|NA|NA
CASSPSGTDTQYF
TGTGCCAGCAGCCCCAGCGGCACAGATACGCAGTATTTT
>TRBJ2-7|TRBV2|NA|TRBD1
CASLNPGQSPYEQYF
TGTGCCAGTTTAAACCCGGGACAGTCCCCCTACGAGCAGTACTTC
>TRBJ1-3|TRBV4-3|NA|TRBD1
CASSPGQGVVPGNTIYF
TGCGCCAGCAGCCCCGGCCAGGGGGTGGTTCCTGGAAACACCATATATTTT
>TRBJ2-5|TRBV10-1|once|NA
CASSDGREETQYF
TGCGCCAGCAGTGACGGACGGGAAGAGACCCAGTACTTC
>TRBJ2-1|TRBV19|NA|TRBD2
CASSQSGSWDEQFF
TGTGCCAGTAGTCAGAGCGGGAGTTGGGATGAGCAGTTCTTC
>TRBJ1-2|TRBV29-1|NA|NA
CSVEDRWGFSYGYTF
TGCAGCGTTGAAGATCGATGGGGATTTAGCTATGGCTACACCTTC
>TRBJ2-2|TRBV27|NA|TRBD1
CASSPVTGSDTGELFF
TGTGCCAGCAGTCCTGTGACAGGGAGCGACACCGGGGAGCTGTTTTTT